This T cell receptor (beta chain) originates from a study of shared clonotypes between healthy human individuals. Study observations and caveats: Estimated clonotype richness was generally higher in naive than memory subsets. Clonotype sharing levels among donors were expected to vary with sequencing depth.

Repertoires were generated with immunoSEQ multiplex PCR, while TCRdb's copy carries only in-frame clones and drops some. Of about 650,000 clones detected, around 95% appear once; the ten largest clones hold 0.1% to 0.11%. Positive CCR7 selection of CD45RO-negative cells yielded the naive CD8 cells, and terminally differentiated effector memory CD45RA+ cells were excluded. V dropped 7 bases and J dropped 5 bases, with 9 bases sitting between them. Germline V gene lookup returns CDR1 SGDLS and CDR2 YYNGEE. This CDR3 spans 11 amino acids. On this clone itself: The antigen remains undetermined.

The rearrangement uses TRBV9 and TRBJ2-5; unclear D gene. The sample taken for sequencing was naive CD8+ T cells sorted from blood. The TCR originated in a woman aged 25-40 years in good health. CDR3: CASGPPETQYF. The DNA of the CDR3 is TGTGCCAGCGGCCCCCCGGAGACCCAGTACTTC.